Presented here are 32 T cell receptor beta chains from one specimen sequenced in a study of T-cell memory formation after mild COVID-19. TCRdb itself ran the 5' RACE reads through MiXCR, one entry per CDR3 protein. The sample shows roughly 150,000 distinct CDR3 sequences, roughly 15% of them seen only once. Sequenced input: PBMCs or a T cell subset sorted from them (not recorded which). These receptors were taken from an adult woman who had mild COVID-19 (a few samples of this study predate the infection). Cell type and time point are not known.

The chain combines TRBV12-3 or TRBV12-4 with TRBJ2-2; possibly TRBD1 for D (6 bases). The V end lost 5 bases, the J end lost 2 bases, and 9 bases lay between the germline ends. This CDR3 is 14 amino acids long. The CDR3 sequence is CASSVGANTGELFF. The CDR3 region has the DNA TGTGCCAGCAGTGTGGGGGCCAACACCGGGGAGCTGTTTTTT.

This clonotype was seen more than once but under ten times. The gene calls are TRBV12-3 or TRBV12-4 and TRBJ2-2; D remains unclear. V was shortened by 5 bases and J by 5 bases, with 6 bases between the two germline ends. The CDR3 runs to 12 residues. The DNA for the CDR3 is TGTGCCAGCAGTCAATTTACCGGGGAGCTGTTTTTT. This codes for CASSQFTGELFF.

In its sample, this clonotype was seen many times. This chain connects TRBV5-1 to TRBJ2-3; tentative D call: TRBD1 (5 bases). The germline CDR1 and CDR2 sequences are SGHRS and YFSETQ. Trimming removed 3 bases from V and 3 bases from J, with 8 bases in between. The CDR3 contains 13 residues. The CDR3 DNA is TGCGCCAGCAGCTCCGGACAAACAGATACGCAGTATTTT. The encoded protein is CASSSGQTDTQYF.

This clonotype turned up a few times. The V and J genes are TRBV30 and TRBJ2-6, with 8 bases fitting TRBD1. V shed 3 bases and J 1 base; nucleotides not matched to a gene: 8. The CDR3 runs 17 residues. In germline, CDR1 is GTSNPN, CDR2 SVGIG (reference sequence). CDR3 sequence reads: CAWSAGTGQSGANVLTF. The CDR3 DNA sequence: TGTGCCTGGAGCGCCGGGACAGGCCAGTCTGGGGCCAACGTCCTGACTTTC.

In this sample, this clonotype turned up a few times. The chain recombines TRBV12-3 or TRBV12-4 with TRBJ2-1, with 9 bases lining up with TRBD2. With 0 bases clipped from V and 9 bases from J, the junction kept 6 bases outside the gene matches. There are 15 residues in the CDR3. CDR3 coding DNA: TGTGCCAGCAGTTTAGCGCTTAGCGGGAGCGGTGAGCAGTTCTTC. Encoded protein: CASSLALSGSGEQFF.

The rearrangement uses TRBV29-1 and TRBJ2-7; TRBD1 might be the D (6 bases). CDR3 size: 12 residues. Trimming cost V 3 bases and J 3 bases, with 9 bases left between them. Germline V CDR1 and CDR2: SQVTM, ANQGSEA. Written as DNA, the CDR3 is TGCAGCGTTGAGGGACAACTCTACGAGCAGTACTTC. Protein product: CSVEGQLYEQYF.

Only a few counts were recorded for this clonotype. The chain employs TRBV5-1 and TRBJ2-2; 8 positions agree with TRBD2. Germline CDR1 reads SGHRS; CDR2 reads YFSETQ. The length of the CDR3 is 15 residues. V gave up 7 bases and J gave up 4 bases; unmatched junction bases: 9. The CDR3 sequence: CASRASLAGTGELFF. CDR3 DNA sequence: TGCGCCAGCCGGGCCAGCCTAGCGGGCACCGGGGAGCTGTTTTTT.

This clonotype was counted a few times. This chain uses TRBV7-9 with TRBJ2-7; D tentatively reads TRBD1 or TRBD2 (6 bases each). Germline CDR1 and CDR2: SEHNR and FQNEAQ (reference sequence). This CDR3 is 16 amino acids long. The V end lost 4 bases, the J end lost 4 bases, and 20 bases lay between the germline ends. CDR3 DNA: TGTGCCAGCAGCTCCGGAGGGGGTCGCTCGGTTTACGAGCAGTACTTC. The encoded protein is CASSSGGGRSVYEQYF.

This clonotype came up a few times. The chain is built from TRBV3-1 and TRBJ2-5, with D possibly being TRBD2 (5 bases). The V gene's germline CDR1 is LGHDT and CDR2 YNNKEL (reference sequence). CDR3 length: 16 amino acids. V was pared by 5 bases and J by 1 base, with 17 bases between. In DNA, the CDR3 is TGTGCCAGCAGCACAACTAGTTTATGGGGCCAAGAGACCCAGTACTTC. Its translation: CASSTTSLWGQETQYF.

This clonotype appeared a few times. V gene TRBV5-1 combines with J gene TRBJ1-1, with TRBD1 identical over 9 bases. V trimming: 4 bases; J trimming: 6 bases; junction bases outside the gene matches: 19. The germline gives CDR1 SGHRS, CDR2 YFSETQ. The CDR3 is 18 residues long. The CDR3 loop is CASSQHDKQGAIRSEAFF. The CDR3 DNA reads as TGCGCCAGCAGCCAGCATGATAAACAGGGGGCGATCAGATCTGAAGCTTTCTTT.

The CDR3 region has the DNA TGTGCCAGCAGTTTATCGACCCTATCCACCGGGGAGCTGTTTTTT. This translates into CASSLSTLSTGELFF. This rearrangement joins TRBV12-3 or TRBV12-4 to TRBJ2-2; the D is unclear. The CDR3 length is 15 residues. V was clipped by 2 bases and J by 4 bases, with 11 bases between them.

The V and J genes are TRBV5-6 and TRBJ2-3, with 8 bases matching TRBD2. Looked up from germline, CDR1 is SGHDT and CDR2 is YYEEEE. The CDR3 contains 20 residues. After removal of 0 bases from V and 4 bases from J, the junction contained 19 bases not matched to a gene. DNA of the CDR3: TGTGCCAGCAGCTTGGATCCCCTAACGGGGGGGCAGGCTAGATCAGATACGCAGTATTTT. It encodes CASSLDPLTGGQARSDTQYF.

This rearrangement joins TRBV5-4 to TRBJ2-3; a weak D match, TRBD2 (5 bases). This CDR3 is 15 amino acids long. The germline V and J ends were trimmed by 1 base and 1 base, with 10 bases remaining between them. Germline assignment: CDR1 SGHNT and CDR2 YYREEE (reference sequence). The CDR3 loop reads CASSLRDYRTDTQYF. The CDR3 nucleotides are TGTGCCAGCAGCTTGCGCGACTACCGCACAGATACGCAGTATTTT.

The chain employs TRBV29-1 and TRBJ2-5; 8 nucleotides line up with TRBD1. Germline values: CDR1 SQVTM, CDR2 ANQGSEA. This CDR3 has 13 residues. With V trimmed by 1 base and J by 5 bases, 3 bases remained unmatched. CDR3 sequence reads: CSVEGTGLETQYF. CDR3 nucleotide sequence: TGCAGCGTTGAAGGGACAGGGTTGGAGACCCAGTACTTC.

The rearrangement joins TRBV6-1 to TRBJ2-1; 11 nucleotides match TRBD2. The CDR3 contains 15 residues. The ends lost 2 bases at V and 10 bases at J; junction bases unmatched: 7. Germline-derived CDR1 and CDR2 are MNHNS and SASEGT. CDR3 DNA: TGTGCCAGCAGTGAAATAGCGGGAGGGCCGGGGGAGCAGTTCTTC. Protein product: CASSEIAGGPGEQFF.

V and J are TRBV3-1 and TRBJ2-6; D is ambiguous. The germline CDR1 and CDR2 sequences are LGHDT and YNNKEL (reference sequence). The CDR3 covers 16 residues. The V end was cut by 3 bases, the J end by 0 bases, with 9 bases between. The CDR3 reads CASSHDGYSGANVLTF. CDR3 nucleotide sequence: TGTGCCAGCAGCCACGACGGATACTCTGGGGCCAACGTCCTGACTTTC.

Written as DNA, the CDR3 is TGCGCCAGCAGCCAAGTAACGACTAGCGCCAACACCGGGGAGCTGTTTTTT. Residues: CASSQVTTSANTGELFF. The chain is built from TRBV4-1 and TRBJ2-2; TRBD2 matches at 8 bases. Trimming removed 1 base from V and 2 bases from J; junction bases left unmatched: 6. The CDR3 is 17 residues long. The germline CDR1 and CDR2 sequences are MGHRA and YSYEKL.

This clonotype was detected only a few times. J is TRBJ1-1 and V is TRBV4-2; D might be TRBD1 (6 bases). V lost 3 bases and J lost 1, with 9 bases in between. Per germline, CDR1 LGHNA and CDR2 YNFKEQ. CDR3 length: 14 amino acids. In DNA form, the CDR3 reads TGTGCCAGCAGCCAGTACAGGGCGAACACTGAAGCTTTCTTT. Translation: CASSQYRANTEAFF.

This sequence joins TRBV3-1 and TRBJ1-2; D is undetermined. Germline V gene data show CDR1 as LGHDT and CDR2 as YNNKEL (reference sequence). The CDR3 runs 13 residues. V lost 0 bases and J 8 bases, leaving 10 bases between the germline ends. CDR3 in DNA: TGTGCCAGCAGCCAAGATGAAGGTTACGGCTACACCTTC. Protein: CASSQDEGYGYTF.

This clonotype was recorded a few times. The chain recombines TRBV9 with TRBJ2-6; D is undetermined. This CDR3 has 16 amino acids. Looked up from germline, CDR1 is SGDLS and CDR2 is YYNGEE. V was cut by 0 bases and J by 4 bases, with 11 bases left in between. CDR3 coding DNA: TGTGCCAGCAGCGTAGGTCGGGCGTGGGGGGCCAACGTCCTGACTTTC. The encoded protein is CASSVGRAWGANVLTF.

This clonotype was observed at least ten times. The rearrangement joins TRBV15 to TRBJ2-1, with 10 bases identical to TRBD2. CDR1 is LNHNV and CDR2 is YYDKDF in the germline V gene (reference sequence). The CDR3 has 16 residues. J gave up 2 bases and V 0 bases, and 1 base lay outside the gene matches. The CDR3 nucleotides are TGTGCCACCAGCAGAGATAGCGGGGGGCCCTACAATGAGCAGTTCTTC. This gives the protein CATSRDSGGPYNEQFF.

The chain combines TRBV20-1 with TRBJ2-7; 9 nucleotides match TRBD1. The germline CDR1 and CDR2 sequences are DFQATT and SNEGSKA (reference sequence). Germline trimming cut 4 bases from V and 3 bases from J; bases unmatched to any gene: 4. The CDR3 totals 13 residues. CDR3 amino acids: CSAMGQGGYEQYF. The CDR3 nucleotides read TGCAGTGCTATGGGACAGGGTGGCTACGAGCAGTACTTC.

The J gene is TRBJ1-1, the V gene TRBV7-8; TRBD1 matches 12 bases. The V gene end was trimmed by 5 bases and the J gene end by 3 bases; junction bases not matched to a gene: 10. Germline V gives CDR1 SGHVS, CDR2 FQNEAQ. The CDR3 length is 17 residues. The CDR3 nucleotides are TGTGCCAGCAGCCCCGGGACAGGGGGCGTTACGGACACTGAAGCTTTCTTT. Protein sequence: CASSPGTGGVTDTEAFF.

V and J are TRBV7-9 and TRBJ1-2; a possible D gene is TRBD1 (5 bases). Trimming removed 5 bases from V and 7 bases from J, with 17 bases in between. Germline V lookup: CDR1 SEHNR, CDR2 FQNEAQ (reference sequence). The CDR3 spans 14 residues. This CDR3 reads CASSRDALSCGYTF. The CDR3 DNA is TGTGCCAGCAGCCGGGACGCCCTGAGTTGTGGCTACACCTTC. Full variable domain (remainder filled in from reference TRBV7-9 and TRBJ1-2): DTGVSQNPRHKITKRGQNVTFRCDPISEHNRLYWYRQTLGQGPEFLTYFQNEAQLEKSRLLSDRFSAERPKGSFSTLEIQRTEQGDSAMYLCASSRDALSCGYTFGSGTRLTVV.

This clonotype has only one observation. A read error may account for a junction end that differs from germline. The V call is TRBV5-5, the J call TRBJ2-1, with 10 bases that match TRBD2. The germline V gene encodes CDR1 SGHKS and CDR2 YYEKEE (reference sequence). CDR3 size: 15 residues. The CDR3 is CASSLPSGGYNEQLF. DNA of the CDR3: TGTGCCAGCAGCTTGCCTAGCGGGGGATACAATGAGCAGTTATTC. The full variable domain, in which reference TRBV5-5 and TRBJ2-1 provide the parts outside the CDR3, is DAGVTQSPTHLIKTRGQQVTLRCSPISGHKSVSWYQQVLGQGPQFIFQYYEKEERGRGNFPDRFSARQFPNYSSELNVNALLLGDSALYLCASSLPSGGYNEQLFGPGTRLTVL.

CDR3 in amino acids: CAWSVQRTDYGYTF. CDR3 bases: TGTGCCTGGAGTGTACAGCGGACAGACTATGGCTACACCTTC. The J gene is TRBJ1-2, the V gene TRBV30; D is possibly TRBD1 (6 bases). Germline values: CDR1 GTSNPN, CDR2 SVGIG (reference sequence). The V and J ends lost 0 bases and 3 bases respectively, with 11 bases between them. The CDR3 has 14 residues.

The chain links TRBV6-2 or TRBV6-3 to TRBJ1-5; 7 bases agree with TRBD1. The length of the CDR3 is 14 residues. Germline V gives CDR1 MNHEY, CDR2 SVGEGT. The J segment lost 0 bases and the V segment lost 5 bases, leaving 1 base of the junction unmatched. In nucleotides, the CDR3 is TGTGCCAGCAGTCGACAGGGTAGCAATCAGCCCCAGCATTTT. Translated, it gives CASSRQGSNQPQHF.

The V call is TRBV24-1, the J call TRBJ2-1; D uncertain. This CDR3 spans 16 amino acids. V was shortened by 4 bases and J by 0 bases, with 12 bases between the two germline ends. CDR1 KGHDR and CDR2 SFDVKD come from the germline V gene. CDR3: CATSERTVSSYNEQFF. CDR3 DNA: TGTGCCACCAGTGAGCGGACGGTTAGCTCCTACAATGAGCAGTTCTTC.

This sequence joins TRBV12-3 or TRBV12-4 and TRBJ2-7; 7 bases map to TRBD1. The ends lost 6 bases at V and 1 base at J; junction bases unmatched: 6. The CDR3 runs to 14 residues. The CDR3 coding sequence is TGTGCCAGCAGCGGCACAGGGGCGTCCTACGAGCAGTACTTC. Encoded protein: CASSGTGASYEQYF.

The V gene is TRBV11-2, the J gene TRBJ2-2, with TRBD2 as a possible D gene (6 bases). CDR1 and CDR2 from the germline V gene are SGHAT and FQNNGV. The CDR3 is made up of 15 amino acids. V was cut by 2 bases and J by 4 bases, with 11 bases left in between. The CDR3 DNA reads as TGTGCCAGCAGCTTAAGCGGGTTTGGCACCGGGGAGCTGTTTTTT. It is translated as CASSLSGFGTGELFF.

The CDR3 DNA sequence: TGTGCCAGCAGTTACGGACCCACGGGGGGCTACACCTTC. Amino acids: CASSYGPTGGYTF. The chain joins TRBV6-5 to TRBJ1-2; D is undetermined. V was shortened by 2 bases and J by 8 bases, with 12 bases between the two germline ends. Looked up from germline, CDR1 is MNHEY and CDR2 is SVGAGI. The CDR3 consists of 13 residues.

This sequence joins TRBV9 and TRBJ2-5; 11 bases match TRBD2. V shed 3 bases, J shed 4 bases, and the junction held 11 bases outside the gene matches. This CDR3 has 17 amino acids. Per germline, CDR1 SGDLS and CDR2 YYNGEE. The CDR3 spells CASSEGSGGALRETQYF. CDR3 nucleotides: TGTGCCAGCAGCGAGGGTAGCGGGGGGGCCCTAAGAGAGACCCAGTACTTC.